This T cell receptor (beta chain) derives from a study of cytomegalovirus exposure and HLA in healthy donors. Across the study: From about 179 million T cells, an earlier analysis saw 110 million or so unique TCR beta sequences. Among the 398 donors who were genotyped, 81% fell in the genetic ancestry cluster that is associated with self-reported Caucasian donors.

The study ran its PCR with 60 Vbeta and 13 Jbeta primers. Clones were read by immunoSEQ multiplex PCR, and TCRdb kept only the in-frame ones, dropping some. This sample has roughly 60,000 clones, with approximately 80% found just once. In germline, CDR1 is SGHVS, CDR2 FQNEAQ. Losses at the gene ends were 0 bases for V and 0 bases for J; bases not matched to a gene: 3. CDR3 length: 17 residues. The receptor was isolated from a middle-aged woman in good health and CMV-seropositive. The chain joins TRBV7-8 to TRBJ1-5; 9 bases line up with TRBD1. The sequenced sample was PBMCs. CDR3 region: CASSLATGGDSNQPQHF. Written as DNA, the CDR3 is TGTGCCAGCAGCTTAGCTACAGGGGGCGATAGCAATCAGCCCCAGCATTTT.